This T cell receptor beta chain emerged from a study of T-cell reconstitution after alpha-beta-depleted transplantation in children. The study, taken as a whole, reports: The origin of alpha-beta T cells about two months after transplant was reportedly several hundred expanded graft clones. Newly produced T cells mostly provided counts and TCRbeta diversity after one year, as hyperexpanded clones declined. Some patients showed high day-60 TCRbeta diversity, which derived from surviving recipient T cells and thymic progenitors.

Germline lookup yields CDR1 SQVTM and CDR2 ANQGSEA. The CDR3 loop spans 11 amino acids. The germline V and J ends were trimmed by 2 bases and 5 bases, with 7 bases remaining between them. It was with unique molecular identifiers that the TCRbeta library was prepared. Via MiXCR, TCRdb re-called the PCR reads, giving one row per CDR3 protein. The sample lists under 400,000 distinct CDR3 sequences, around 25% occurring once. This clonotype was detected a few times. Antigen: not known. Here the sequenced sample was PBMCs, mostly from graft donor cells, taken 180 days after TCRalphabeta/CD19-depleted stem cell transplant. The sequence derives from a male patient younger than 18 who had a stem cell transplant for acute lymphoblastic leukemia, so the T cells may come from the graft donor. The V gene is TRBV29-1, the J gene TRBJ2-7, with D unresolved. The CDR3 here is CSVENWDEQYF. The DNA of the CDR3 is TGCAGCGTTGAAAACTGGGACGAGCAGTACTTC.